This T cell receptor beta chain is drawn from a study of shared clonotypes between healthy human individuals. CD8 cells regarded as naive lacked CD45RO, were positively chosen for CCR7, and omitted terminally differentiated effector memory CD45RA+ cells. Overall study results and limits: Non-shared clonotypes had lower generation probabilities than those shared by all four donors. Estimated richness values were generally larger in naive subsets than in memory subsets.

Sequenced by immunoSEQ multiplex PCR; TCRdb stores in-frame clones only, minus some. This sample carries about 2.1 million clones, 93% of them seen once, and the ten largest clones take less than 2%. V gave up 6 bases and J gave up 3 bases, with 11 bases separating them. CDR1 and CDR2 (germline): MNHEY, SVGAGI. The CDR3 covers 13 residues. Comments on this clone: Its antigen is currently unknown.

The gene calls are TRBV6-5 and TRBJ1-1; no reliable D call. The source of this sequence is a man aged 18 to 30 in good health. Some clones in this sample may be carry-over from other donors' samples. Specimen: naive CD8+ T cells from PBMCs. Here the CDR3 reads CASSLQRYTEAFF. For the CDR3, the DNA is TGTGCCAGCAGCCTCCAGCGGTACACTGAAGCTTTCTTT.